This TCR beta chain was documented in a study of OX40 agonist ivuxolimab in advanced cancers. Germline V gene data show CDR1 as DFQATT and CDR2 as SNEGSKA (reference sequence). The CDR3 is 11 amino acids. The V end was cut by 5 bases, the J end by 8 bases, with 12 bases between. Libraries were prepared by immunoSEQ multiplex PCR; TCRdb keeps only in-frame clonotypes and omits some of them. Among around 80,000 clones listed, over 75% were seen once. The source is an adult with an advanced solid tumor such as melanoma, head and neck, liver or kidney cancer. This specimen consisted of CD4+ or CD8+ T cells sorted from blood, obtained in a trial of the OX40 agonist ivuxolimab. The chain employs TRBV20-1 and TRBJ1-1, with a weak D call TRBD1 (5 bases). The CDR3: CSAFRQTEAFF. CDR3 sequence (DNA): TGCAGTGCTTTCAGACAGACAGAAGCTTTCTTT.